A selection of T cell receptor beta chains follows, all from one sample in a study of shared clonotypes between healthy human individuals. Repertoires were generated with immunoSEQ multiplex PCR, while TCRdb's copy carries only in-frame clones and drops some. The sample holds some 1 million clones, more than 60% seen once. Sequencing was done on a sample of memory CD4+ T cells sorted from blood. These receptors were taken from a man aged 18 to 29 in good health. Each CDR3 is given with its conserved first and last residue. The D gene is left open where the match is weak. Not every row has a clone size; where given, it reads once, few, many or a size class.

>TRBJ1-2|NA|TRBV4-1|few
CASSQDEQGWYGYTF
TGCGCCAGCAGCCAAGATGAGCAGGGATGGTATGGCTACACCTTC
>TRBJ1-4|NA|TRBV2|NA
CASRSEGQGKLFF
TGTGCCAGCAGATCCGAGGGTCAGGGCAAACTGTTTTTT
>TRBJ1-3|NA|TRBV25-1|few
CASAIGGSGNTIYF
TGTGCCAGCGCTATTGGGGGCTCTGGAAACACCATATATTTT
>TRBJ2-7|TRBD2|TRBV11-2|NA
CASTFSGGRYEQYF
TGTGCCAGCACCTTTAGCGGGGGGAGATACGAGCAGTACTTC
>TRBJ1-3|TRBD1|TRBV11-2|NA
CASSSNRGFTRNTIYF
TGTGCCAGCAGCTCGAACAGGGGCTTTACAAGAAACACCATATATTTT
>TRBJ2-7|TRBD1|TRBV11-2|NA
CASSKNRDSFYEQYF
TGTGCCAGCAGCAAGAACCGGGACAGTTTCTACGAGCAGTACTTC
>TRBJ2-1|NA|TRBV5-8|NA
CASSLYVANNEQFF
TGTGCCAGCAGCTTGTACGTGGCAAACAATGAGCAGTTCTTC
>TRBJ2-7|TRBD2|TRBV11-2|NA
CASSPVGGGRAYEQYF
TGTGCCAGCAGCCCCGTTGGGGGCGGGAGGGCCTACGAGCAGTACTTC
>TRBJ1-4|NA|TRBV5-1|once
CASSLVPDFNEKLFF
TGCGCCAGCAGCTTGGTTCCAGATTTTAATGAAAAACTGTTTTTT
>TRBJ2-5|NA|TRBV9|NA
CASSVGSGTGQETQYF
TGTGCCAGCAGCGTAGGTTCGGGCACAGGCCAAGAGACCCAGTACTTC
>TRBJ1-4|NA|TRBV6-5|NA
CASSYGRRGEKLFF
TGTGCCAGCAGTTACGGCAGGAGGGGTGAAAAACTGTTTTTT
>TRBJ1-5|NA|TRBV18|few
CASSAGFNQPQHF
TGTGCCAGCTCAGCAGGGTTCAATCAGCCCCAGCATTTT
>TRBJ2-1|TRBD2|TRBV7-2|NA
CASSLVAGGENEQFF
TGTGCCAGCAGCTTAGTGGCGGGAGGGGAAAATGAGCAGTTCTTC
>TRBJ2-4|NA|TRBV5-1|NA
CASSLLSSGAKNIQYF
TGCGCCAGCAGCTTGCTATCCTCGGGAGCCAAAAACATTCAGTACTTC
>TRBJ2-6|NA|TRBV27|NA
CASSLIGAGANVLTF
TGTGCCAGCAGCCTTATCGGGGCTGGGGCCAACGTCCTGACTTTC
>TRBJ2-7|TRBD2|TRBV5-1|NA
CASSSGTSGSYEQYF
TGCGCCAGCAGCAGCGGGACTAGCGGCTCCTACGAGCAGTACTTC
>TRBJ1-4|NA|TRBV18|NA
CASSRQGWREKLFF
TGTGCCAGCTCACGCCAGGGATGGCGTGAAAAACTGTTTTTT
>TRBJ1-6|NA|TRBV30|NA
CAWSVSGAGLVGPLHF
TGTGCCTGGAGTGTTTCTGGGGCAGGGCTAGTTGGACCCCTCCACTTT
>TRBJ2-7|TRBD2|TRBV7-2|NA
CASSTGLAGVIEQYF
TGTGCCAGCAGCACCGGACTAGCGGGAGTCATCGAGCAGTACTTC
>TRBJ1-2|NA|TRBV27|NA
CASSSQSQGTYGYTF
TGTGCCAGCAGTTCCCAGTCACAGGGCACCTATGGCTACACCTTC
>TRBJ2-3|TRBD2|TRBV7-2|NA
CASSLYSGSSPDTQYF
TGTGCCAGCAGCTTATACAGCGGGAGCTCTCCAGATACGCAGTATTTT
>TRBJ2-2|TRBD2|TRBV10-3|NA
CAISATSGRGTGELFF
TGTGCCATCAGTGCCACTAGCGGGAGAGGGACCGGGGAGCTGTTTTTT
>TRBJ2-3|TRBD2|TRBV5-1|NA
CASSPHSSGKDLSSTDTQYF
TGCGCCAGCAGCCCCCATTCAAGCGGGAAAGATCTCTCTAGCACAGATACGCAGTATTTT
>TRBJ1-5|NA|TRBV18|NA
CASSLSGQPRQPQHF
TGTGCCAGCTCCCTTTCGGGCCAGCCTCGTCAGCCCCAGCATTTT
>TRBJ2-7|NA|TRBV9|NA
CASSVDERSYEQYF
TGTGCCAGCAGCGTAGACGAGCGGTCCTACGAGCAGTACTTC
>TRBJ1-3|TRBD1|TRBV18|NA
CASSLSGTGAGNTIYF
TGTGCCAGCTCACTTTCCGGGACAGGGGCTGGAAACACCATATATTTT
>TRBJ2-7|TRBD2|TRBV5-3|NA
CARSPQGGGSLHEQYF
TGTGCCAGAAGCCCCCAAGGAGGCGGGAGTCTCCACGAGCAGTACTTC
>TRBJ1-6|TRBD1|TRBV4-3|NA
CASSQDADRGSSYNSPLHF
TGCGCCAGCAGCCAAGACGCGGACAGGGGGAGCTCCTATAATTCACCCCTCCACTTT
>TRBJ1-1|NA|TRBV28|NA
CASSFRGGRAFF
TGTGCCAGCAGTTTTAGGGGAGGTAGGGCTTTCTTT
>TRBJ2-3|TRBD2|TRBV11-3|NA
CASSFGLAGGKRSDTQYF
TGTGCCAGCAGCTTTGGACTAGCGGGAGGCAAGAGGTCAGATACGCAGTATTTT
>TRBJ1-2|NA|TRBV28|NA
CASGPDRAHTF
TGTGCCAGCGGGCCTGACCGAGCCCACACCTTC
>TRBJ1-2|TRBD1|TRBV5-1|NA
CASSVGQEIGYTF
TGCGCCAGCAGCGTGGGACAGGAGATAGGCTACACCTTC
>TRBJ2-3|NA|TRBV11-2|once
CASSPLGDSTDTQYF
TGTGCCAGCAGCCCGCTTGGGGATAGCACAGATACGCAGTATTTT
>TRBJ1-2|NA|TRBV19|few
CASSLDSGRAGYTF
TGTGCCAGTAGTCTTGACAGCGGGAGGGCTGGCTACACCTTC
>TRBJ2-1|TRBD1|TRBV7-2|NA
CASSPGDRGYEQFF
TGTGCCAGCAGCCCCGGGGACAGGGGATATGAGCAGTTCTTC
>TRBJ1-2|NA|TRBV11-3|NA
CASSLDSPSRPTDGYTF
TGTGCCAGCAGCTTAGACTCCCCTTCAAGGCCAACTGATGGCTACACCTTC
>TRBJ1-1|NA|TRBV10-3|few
CATSKGNALNTEAFF
TGTGCCACCTCAAAGGGGAACGCGTTGAACACTGAAGCTTTCTTT
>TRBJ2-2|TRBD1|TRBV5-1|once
CASSSTGVGELFF
TGCGCCAGCAGCTCGACAGGGGTTGGGGAGCTGTTTTTT
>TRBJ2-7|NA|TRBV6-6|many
CASSLQGHEQYF
TGTGCCAGCAGCCTGCAGGGGCACGAGCAGTACTTC
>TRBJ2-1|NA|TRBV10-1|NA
CASGGQSEQFF
TGCGCCAGCGGGGGACAATCTGAGCAGTTCTTC
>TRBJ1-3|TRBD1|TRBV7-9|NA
CASSPGTGGGNTIYF
TGTGCCAGCAGCCCAGGGACAGGGGGAGGAAACACCATATATTTT
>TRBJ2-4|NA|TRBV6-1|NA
CASSEGVLNIQYF
TGTGCCAGCAGTGAAGGGGTCTTAAACATTCAGTACTTC
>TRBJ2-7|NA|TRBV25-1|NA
CASSETGARYEQYF
TGTGCCAGCAGTGAAACGGGAGCGAGATACGAGCAGTACTTC
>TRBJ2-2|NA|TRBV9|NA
CASSVSPTTGELFF
TGTGCCAGCAGCGTATCCCCCACCACCGGGGAGCTGTTTTTT
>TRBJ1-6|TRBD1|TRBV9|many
CASSVGGTANSPLHF
TGTGCCAGCAGCGTAGGTGGGACAGCAAATTCACCCCTCCACTTT
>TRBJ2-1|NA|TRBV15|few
CATSRDRVAEQFF
TGTGCCACCAGCAGAGATAGGGTAGCGGAGCAGTTCTTC
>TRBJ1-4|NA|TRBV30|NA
CAWRGGRINEKLFF
TGTGCCTGGAGAGGGGGACGGATAAATGAAAAACTGTTTTTT
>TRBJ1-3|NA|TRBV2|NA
CASSGGRSKGNTIYF
TGTGCCAGCAGTGGGGGCCGTTCAAAAGGAAACACCATATATTTT
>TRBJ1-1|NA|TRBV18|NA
CASSPSRIGLNTEAFF
TGTGCCAGCTCACCCTCCCGGATAGGTTTGAACACTGAAGCTTTCTTT
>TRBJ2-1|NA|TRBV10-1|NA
CASSESSVRSYNEQFF
TGCGCCAGCAGTGAGTCTAGCGTTCGCTCCTACAATGAGCAGTTCTTC
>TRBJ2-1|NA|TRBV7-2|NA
CASSPSLNEQFF
TGTGCCAGCAGCCCTAGCTTGAATGAGCAGTTCTTC
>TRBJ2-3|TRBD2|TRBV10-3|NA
CAISESQRGSTDTQYF
TGTGCCATCAGTGAGTCGCAGCGGGGAAGCACAGATACGCAGTATTTT
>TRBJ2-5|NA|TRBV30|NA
CAWSGKRYQETQYF
TGTGCCTGGAGTGGGAAGCGGTATCAAGAGACCCAGTACTTC
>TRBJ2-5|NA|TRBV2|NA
CASSGARGWETQYF
TGTGCCAGCAGTGGGGCGAGGGGTTGGGAGACCCAGTACTTC
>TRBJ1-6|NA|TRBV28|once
CASSLFARGGNSPLHF
TGTGCCAGCAGTTTATTTGCCAGGGGAGGTAATTCACCCCTCCACTTT
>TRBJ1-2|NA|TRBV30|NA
CAWTDSGDYGYTF
TGTGCCTGGACGGACAGTGGAGACTATGGCTACACCTTC
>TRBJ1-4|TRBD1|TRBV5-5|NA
CASSPQGATYEKLFF
TGTGCCAGCAGCCCACAGGGGGCGACCTATGAAAAACTGTTTTTT
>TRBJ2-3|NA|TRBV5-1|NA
CASSPQTDTQYF
TGCGCCAGCAGCCCCCAGACAGATACGCAGTATTTT
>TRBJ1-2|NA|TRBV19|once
CASKTGRDHGYTF
TGTGCCAGTAAAACTGGCAGGGATCATGGCTACACCTTC
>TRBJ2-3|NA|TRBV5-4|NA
CASSLSGSTDTQYF
TGTGCCAGCAGCTTGTCAGGAAGCACAGATACGCAGTATTTT